The T cell receptor (beta chain) under discussion was sequenced for a study of early T cells in non-severe SARS-CoV-2 infection. The overall study: Unsorted whole-blood RNA was sequenced in bulk, leaving chains unpaired. Study results and limitations: VDJdb-based annotation leaned toward anti-spike CD8 responses and missed private and CD4 specificities.

The CDR3 runs 15 residues. The germline CDR1 and CDR2 sequences are SGHTA and FQGNSA. V lost 1 base and J 4 bases, leaving 10 bases between the germline ends. There are a few counts of this clonotype. Its antigen is undetermined. Individual cDNA molecules were tagged with unique molecular identifiers, the study reported. TCRdb reanalysed the 5' RACE reads using MiXCR and keeps one entry per CDR3 protein. The profile covers around 28,000 distinct CDR3 sequences, with 4% to 4.5% appearing a single time and around 4.8% taken by the ten largest. Sequenced: whole blood. The V and J genes are TRBV7-2 and TRBJ2-2, with D possibly being TRBD2 (6 bases). This receptor was taken from an adult who was a healthcare worker with PCR-confirmed SARS-CoV-2 infection or an uninfected control (not recorded which). The chain's CDR3 is CASSLVRRGTGELFF. CDR3 sequence (DNA): TGTGCCAGCAGCTTAGTAAGGCGGGGCACCGGGGAGCTGTTTTTT. Full variable domain (outside the CDR3, taken from reference TRBV7-2 and TRBJ2-2): GAGVSQSPSNKVTEKGKDVELRCDPISGHTALYWYRQSLGQGLEFLIYFQGNSAPDKSGLPSDRFSAERTGGSVSTLTIQRTQQEDSAVYLCASSLVRRGTGELFFGEGSRLTVL.